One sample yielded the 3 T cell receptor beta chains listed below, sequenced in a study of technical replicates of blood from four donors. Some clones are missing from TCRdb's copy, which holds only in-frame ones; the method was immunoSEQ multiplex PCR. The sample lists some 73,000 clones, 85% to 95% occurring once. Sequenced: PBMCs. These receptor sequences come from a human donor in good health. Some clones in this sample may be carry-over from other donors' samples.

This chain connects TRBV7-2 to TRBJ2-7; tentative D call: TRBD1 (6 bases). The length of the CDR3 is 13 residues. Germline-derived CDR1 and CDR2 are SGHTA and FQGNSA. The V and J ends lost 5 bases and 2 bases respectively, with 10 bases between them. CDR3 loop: CASSARGAYEQYF. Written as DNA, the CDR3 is TGTGCCAGCAGCGCCAGGGGAGCCTACGAGCAGTACTTC.

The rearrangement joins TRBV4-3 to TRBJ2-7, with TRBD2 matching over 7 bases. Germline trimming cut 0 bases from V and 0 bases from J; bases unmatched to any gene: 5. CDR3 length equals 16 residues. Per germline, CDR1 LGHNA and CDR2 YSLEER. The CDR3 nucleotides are TGCGCCAGCAGCCAAGATTGGGGGGGGTCCTCCTACGAGCAGTACTTC. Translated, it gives CASSQDWGGSSYEQYF.

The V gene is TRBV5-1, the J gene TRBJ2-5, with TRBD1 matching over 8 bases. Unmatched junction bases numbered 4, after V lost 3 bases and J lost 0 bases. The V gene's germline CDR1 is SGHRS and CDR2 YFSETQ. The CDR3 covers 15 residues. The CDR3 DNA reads TGCGCCAGCAGCTCCGGACAGGGTAACCAAGAGACCCAGTACTTC. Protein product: CASSSGQGNQETQYF.